One sample yielded the 30 T cell receptor beta chains listed below, sequenced in a study of blood T cell repertoires in COVID-19. Repertoires were generated with immunoSEQ multiplex PCR, while TCRdb's copy carries only in-frame clones and drops some. In the table there are 210,000 or so clones, roughly nine tenths of which are singletons. Sequencing was performed on peripheral blood. These receptors came from a woman in her forties or fifties with acute or convalescent COVID-19.

Turning to this clone: Within the sample, other DNA sequences also encode this same CDR3. V gene TRBV12-3 or TRBV12-4 combines with J gene TRBJ1-2; no clear D gene. This CDR3 has 13 residues. The V end lost 1 base, the J end lost 3 bases, and 6 bases lay between the germline ends. The DNA for the CDR3 is TGTGCCAGCAGTTTAGGCCCAGACTATGGCTACACCTTC. The encoded protein is CASSLGPDYGYTF.

The genes are TRBV5-1 and TRBJ1-2, with 7 bases matching TRBD1. CDR1 SGHRS and CDR2 YFSETQ come from the germline V gene. The CDR3 has 15 amino acids. The V and J ends lost 2 bases and 8 bases, in that order; junction bases with no gene match: 12. In nucleotides, the CDR3 is TGCGCCAGCAGCTTAGGACAGGCCCGCGGGGAAGGCTACACCTTC. As protein: CASSLGQARGEGYTF.

V is TRBV2 and J is TRBJ1-4; D is uncertain. Germline V lookup: CDR1 SNHLY, CDR2 FYNNEI. CDR3 length: 12 amino acids. The V end was cut by 8 bases, the J end by 5 bases, with 9 bases between. CDR3 loop: CASVVLNEKLFF. CDR3 bases: TGTGCCAGCGTAGTCCTCAATGAAAAACTGTTTTTT. Supplemented by reference TRBV2 and TRBJ1-4, the full variable domain reads EPEVTQTPSHQVTQMGQEVILRCVPISNHLYFYWYRQILGQKVEFLVSFYNNEISEKSEIFDDQFSVERPDGSNFTLKIRSTKLEDSAMYFCASVVLNEKLFFGSGTQLSVL.

The V call is TRBV4-1, the J call TRBJ2-3, with TRBD2 matching over 12 bases. The CDR3 runs to 16 residues. Losses at the gene ends were 4 bases for V and 8 bases for J; bases not matched to a gene: 10. Looked up from germline, CDR1 is MGHRA and CDR2 is YSYEKL. The chain's CDR3 is CASSLNVPSGRVTQYF. The CDR3 DNA follows: TGCGCCAGCAGCCTTAATGTGCCTAGCGGGAGGGTTACGCAGTATTTT.

The DNA of the CDR3 is TGTGCCAGCAGTAAGGACAGGGCCGGCTACACCTTC. Translating it yields CASSKDRAGYTF. This chain joins TRBV6-6 and TRBJ1-2; TRBD1 aligns across 8 bases. V shed 5 bases and J 8 bases; nucleotides not matched to a gene: 4. In germline, CDR1 is MNHNY, CDR2 SVGAGI (reference sequence). The CDR3 has 12 amino acids.

This chain uses TRBV9 with TRBJ2-1; D is ambiguous. CDR1 is SGDLS and CDR2 is YYNGEE in the germline V gene. Deletions cut 3 bases from V and 3 bases from J, with 16 bases between. The CDR3 is 16 residues long. CDR3 loop: CASSGELETYYNEQFF. The CDR3 DNA reads TGTGCCAGCAGCGGAGAGCTGGAGACCTACTACAATGAGCAGTTCTTC.

The CDR3 coding sequence is TGTGCCACCAGTAGAGGGGACAGGGCTCTAGGGAACACTGAAGCTTTCTTT. This codes for CATSRGDRALGNTEAFF. The chain links TRBV24-1 to TRBJ1-1; 9 bases align to TRBD1. Germline V gene data show CDR1 as KGHDR and CDR2 as SFDVKD. This CDR3 spans 17 amino acids. Trimming at V came to 6 bases and at J to 1 base, leaving 11 bases not matched to a gene.

V gene TRBV30 combines with J gene TRBJ1-3; tentative D call: TRBD1 (5 bases). V gave up 5 bases and J gave up 3 bases, with 23 bases separating them. The CDR3 is 17 amino acids. Germline V gene lookup returns CDR1 GTSNPN and CDR2 SVGIG (reference sequence). The CDR3 sequence is CAWSDLKTGWDGNTIYF. The CDR3, as DNA: TGTGCCTGGTCCGACCTTAAAACAGGTTGGGATGGAAACACCATATATTTT.

The chain uses TRBV5-4 and TRBJ2-7; possible D gene TRBD1, 5 bases. The CDR3 is made up of 13 amino acids. V dropped 1 base and J dropped 2 bases, with 7 bases sitting between them. Germline loops: CDR1 SGHNT, CDR2 YYREEE (reference sequence). This CDR3 is CASSLIGAYEQYF. CDR3 bases: TGTGCCAGCAGCTTGATAGGGGCCTACGAGCAGTACTTC.

The chain carries TRBV5-1 and TRBJ2-5; 8 bases are a match to TRBD2. The CDR3 is made up of 16 amino acids. Germline V gene lookup returns CDR1 SGHRS and CDR2 YFSETQ. With 4 bases clipped from V and 1 base from J, the junction kept 9 bases outside the gene matches. The CDR3 bases are TGCGCCAGCAGCCAACAAGCGGGGGTAATCCAAGAGACCCAGTACTTC. Protein: CASSQQAGVIQETQYF.

The rearrangement joins TRBV24-1 to TRBJ2-7, with 8 bases that match TRBD2. The CDR3 is 14 amino acids. Per germline, CDR1 KGHDR and CDR2 SFDVKD. Losses at the gene ends were 5 bases for V and 2 bases for J; bases not matched to a gene: 4. CDR3: CATSGGGGTYEQYF. The DNA for the CDR3 is TGTGCCACCAGTGGTGGCGGGGGGACCTACGAGCAGTACTTC.

V gene TRBV5-1 combines with J gene TRBJ2-2, with TRBD1 matching over 9 bases. The germline CDR1 and CDR2 sequences are SGHRS and YFSETQ. The V gene end was trimmed by 4 bases and the J gene end by 6 bases; junction bases not matched to a gene: 4. The CDR3 spans 14 residues. DNA of the CDR3: TGCGCCAGCAGCAGGGGACAGGGTGCCGGGGAGCTGTTTTTT. Encoded protein: CASSRGQGAGELFF.

This chain uses TRBV23-1 with TRBJ1-1; D not resolved. TRBV23-1 is an ORF for which the function is uncertain. The CDR3 is 14 residues long. Deletions cut 3 bases from V and 1 base from J, with 9 bases between. For the CDR3, the DNA is TGCGCCAGCAGTCATCTTCGGAGGAACACTGAAGCTTTCTTT. This codes for CASSHLRRNTEAFF.

The genes are TRBV5-1 and TRBJ2-1, with TRBD2 as a possible D gene (5 bases). CDR1 and CDR2 from the germline V gene are SGHRS and YFSETQ. CDR3 size: 13 residues. V was clipped by 4 bases and J by 7 bases, with 12 bases between them. In nucleotides, the CDR3 is TGCGCCAGCAGCCAGGATACGGGGAATGAGCAGTTCTTC. Translation gives CASSQDTGNEQFF.

The CDR3 sequence is CASRHRGVEGYTF. The CDR3 nucleotides are TGTGCCAGCAGACACCGGGGGGTCGAGGGCTACACCTTC. The rearrangement joins TRBV12-3 or TRBV12-4 to TRBJ1-2, with D possibly being TRBD1 (5 bases). CDR3 size: 13 residues. V was shortened by 6 bases and J by 8 bases, with 16 bases between the two germline ends.

The CDR3 sequence: CASSQDWVAGARIQYF. CDR3 sequence (DNA): TGCGCCAGCAGCCAAGATTGGGTAGCGGGAGCCCGTATTCAGTACTTC. The chain is built from TRBV4-3 and TRBJ2-4; 9 bases match TRBD2. J lost 10 bases, V lost 0 bases, and 10 bases had no gene match. Germline values: CDR1 LGHNA, CDR2 YSLEER. This CDR3 comprises 16 residues.

This clone was counted only a few times. V usage is TRBV5-1 and J usage is TRBJ1-1; maybe TRBD1 (5 bases). The V end lost 4 bases, the J end lost 4 bases, and 11 bases lay between the germline ends. The CDR3 spans 13 residues. CDR1 SGHRS and CDR2 YFSETQ come from the germline V gene. Here the CDR3 reads CASSTSRGTEAFF. The CDR3 nucleotides read TGCGCCAGCAGCACCAGTAGGGGCACTGAAGCTTTCTTT.

This clone was recorded only once. The chain links TRBV29-1 to TRBJ2-7; 7 bases map to TRBD2. Germline V gene lookup returns CDR1 SQVTM and CDR2 ANQGSEA. With V trimmed by 7 bases and J by 3 bases, 3 bases remained unmatched. The CDR3 runs to 11 residues. Written as DNA, the CDR3 is TGCAGCGCGAAGCGGGGCTACGAGCAGTACTTC. It encodes CSAKRGYEQYF.

This chain uses TRBV5-4 with TRBJ2-7; TRBD2 matches 7 bases. This CDR3 has 15 residues. Per germline, CDR1 SGHNT and CDR2 YYREEE (reference sequence). V gave up 4 bases and J gave up 2 bases; unmatched junction bases: 9. CDR3 sequence (DNA): TGTGCCAGCAGCCCGGGAGGTACTGGGACCTACGAGCAGTACTTC. Translating it yields CASSPGGTGTYEQYF.

The genes are TRBV29-1 and TRBJ2-3, with a possible D match to TRBD2 (5 bases). Trimming took 6 bases from V and 7 from J, leaving 14 bases between them. Germline CDR1 and CDR2: SQVTM and ANQGSEA. CDR3 length equals 12 residues. The CDR3 nucleotides read TGCAGCGTCGTGCGTAGCGAAAATACGCAGTATTTT. Its protein product is CSVVRSENTQYF.

V gene TRBV19 combines with J gene TRBJ1-2; D is unresolved. CDR3 length: 14 residues. Germline loops: CDR1 LNHDA, CDR2 SQIVND (reference sequence). V dropped 1 base and J dropped 3 bases, with 9 bases sitting between them. The CDR3 protein is CASSIVAGYYGYTF. The CDR3 DNA follows: TGTGCCAGTAGTATAGTGGCGGGGTACTATGGCTACACCTTC.

This clone was observed a handful of times. The gene calls are TRBV7-2 and TRBJ1-1; no reliable D call. Germline-derived CDR1 and CDR2 are SGHTA and FQGNSA. V was pared by 6 bases and J by 5 bases, with 16 bases between. The CDR3 extends over 14 amino acids. For the CDR3, the DNA is TGTGCCAGCAGGGCAACACGAGGTGGGACTGAAGCTTTCTTT. This codes for CASRATRGGTEAFF.

The chain uses TRBV5-5 and TRBJ2-4; TRBD1 matches at 8 bases. The CDR3 consists of 14 residues. V gave up 0 bases and J gave up 9 bases; unmatched junction bases: 5. Germline CDR1 SGHKS, CDR2 YYEKEE (reference sequence). CDR3 protein: CASSLETGEGIQYF. The CDR3 nucleotides are TGTGCCAGCAGCTTGGAGACAGGGGAAGGCATTCAGTACTTC.

The chain couples TRBV7-9 to TRBJ2-2; D is perhaps TRBD2 (6 bases). The CDR3 is 12 residues long. CDR1 and CDR2 from the germline V gene are SEHNR and FQNEAQ (reference sequence). V shed 8 bases and J shed 5 bases, with 9 bases lying between them. The CDR3: CASEEGTGELFF. CDR3 coding DNA: TGTGCCAGCGAGGAGGGGACCGGGGAGCTGTTTTTT.

This chain links TRBV19 with TRBJ2-7, with 9 bases that match TRBD1. With V trimmed by 8 bases and J by 5 bases, 7 bases remained unmatched. This CDR3 region has 13 residues. The V gene's germline CDR1 is LNHDA and CDR2 SQIVND (reference sequence). This CDR3 is CASGGQGYNEQYF. The CDR3, as DNA: TGTGCCAGTGGAGGACAGGGGTACAACGAGCAGTACTTC.

This clone occurred a few times. The chain has TRBV27 and TRBJ2-7; 8 bases map to TRBD1. Germline V gene sequence: CDR1 MNHEY, CDR2 SMNVEV (reference sequence). The CDR3 is 14 amino acids. Germline trimming cut 6 bases from V and 4 bases from J; bases unmatched to any gene: 8. The CDR3 loop reads CASSRQGWVYEQYF. The CDR3 bases are TGTGCCAGCAGCCGACAGGGGTGGGTATACGAGCAGTACTTC.

CDR3 DNA: TGCAGCGTTGAAGCTCCTGAAGCCCATGGCTACACCTTC. Translating it yields CSVEAPEAHGYTF. This chain joins TRBV29-1 and TRBJ1-2; D call uncertain. Trimming stripped 1 base from V and 6 bases from J, with 12 bases between. This CDR3 is built from 13 residues. Germline lookup yields CDR1 SQVTM and CDR2 ANQGSEA. Using reference TRBV29-1 and TRBJ1-2 for the parts outside the CDR3, the full variable domain is SAVISQKPSRDICQRGTSLTIQCQVDSQVTMMFWYRQQPGQSLTLIATANQGSEATYESGFVIDKFPISRPNLTFSTLTVSNMSPEDSSIYLCSVEAPEAHGYTFGSGTRLTVV.

The chain recombines TRBV27 with TRBJ1-2; 7 bases are shared with TRBD1. CDR1 MNHEY and CDR2 SMNVEV come from the germline V gene (reference sequence). The CDR3 length is 15 residues. The trim removed 3 bases at V and 5 bases at J, leaving 9 bases unmatched. CDR3 sequence reads: CASSFFGQATYGYTF. CDR3 nucleotide sequence: TGTGCCAGCAGTTTCTTCGGACAGGCGACTTATGGCTACACCTTC.

The rearrangement uses TRBV18 and TRBJ1-1, with TRBD1 as a possible D gene (5 bases). V shed 6 bases and J shed 5 bases, with 16 bases lying between them. Germline V gene lookup returns CDR1 KGHSH and CDR2 LQKENI. The CDR3 totals 14 residues. The CDR3 DNA reads as TGTGCCAGCTCTCCAGATTGGGGCTGGACTGAAGCTTTCTTT. Translation: CASSPDWGWTEAFF.

The CDR3, as DNA: TGTGCCACTACCCACCTCGGACAGCCGAACACTGAAGCTTTCTTT. This encodes CATTHLGQPNTEAFF. The gene calls are TRBV19 and TRBJ1-1, with D possibly being TRBD1 (6 bases). CDR1 LNHDA and CDR2 SQIVND come from the germline V gene (reference sequence). The CDR3 has 15 residues. V was cut by 10 bases and J by 1 base, with 19 bases left in between.